A single TCR beta chain is shown here with its context. Its antigen is undetermined. The sample is drawn from a study of T-cell memory formation after mild COVID-19. Study observations and caveats: Among CD4+ contracting clones, most were CM and EM, and CD8+ ones EMRA. In pre-infection memory, a portion of responding clones appeared, which suggested that cross-reactive memory joined. Later expanders leaned CD4+, whereas day 15 to 85 contracting clones were balanced CD4/CD8.

In TCRdb, the 5' RACE reads were re-called with MiXCR into one record per CDR3 protein. The sample lists about 250,000 distinct CDR3 sequences, over 15% occurring once. Germline V CDR1 and CDR2: MGHRA, YSYEKL. With 2 bases removed from V and 1 base from J, the gap between germline ends came to 9 bases. This CDR3 spans 15 amino acids. The receptor comes from an adult woman who had mild COVID-19 (a few samples of this study predate the infection). Cell type and time point are not known. Sequenced material: PBMCs or a T cell subset sorted from them (not recorded which). The chain recombines TRBV4-1 with TRBJ2-4; perhaps TRBD2 as D (6 bases). CDR3 amino acids: CASSQLGGAKNIQYF. The CDR3 DNA follows: TGCGCCAGCAGCCAACTTGGGGGGGCCAAAAACATTCAGTACTTC.